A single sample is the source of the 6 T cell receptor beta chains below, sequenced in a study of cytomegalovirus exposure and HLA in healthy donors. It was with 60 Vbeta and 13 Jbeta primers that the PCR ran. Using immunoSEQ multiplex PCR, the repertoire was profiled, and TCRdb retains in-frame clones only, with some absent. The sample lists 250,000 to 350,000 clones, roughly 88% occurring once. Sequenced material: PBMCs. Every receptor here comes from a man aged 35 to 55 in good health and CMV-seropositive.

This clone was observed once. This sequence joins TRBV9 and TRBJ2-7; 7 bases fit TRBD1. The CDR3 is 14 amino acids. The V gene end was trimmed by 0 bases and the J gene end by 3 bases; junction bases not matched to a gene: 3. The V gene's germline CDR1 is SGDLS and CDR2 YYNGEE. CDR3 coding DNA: TGTGCCAGCAGCGTAGATGGGACAGTCTACGAGCAGTACTTC. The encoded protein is CASSVDGTVYEQYF.

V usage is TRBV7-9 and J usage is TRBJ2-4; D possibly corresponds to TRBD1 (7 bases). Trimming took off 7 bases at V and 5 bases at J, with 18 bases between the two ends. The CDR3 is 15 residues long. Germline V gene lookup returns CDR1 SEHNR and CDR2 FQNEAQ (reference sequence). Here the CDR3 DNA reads TGTGCCAGCATCGGGAGCCGAGGGGGCGAAAACATTCAGTACTTC. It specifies CASIGSRGGENIQYF.

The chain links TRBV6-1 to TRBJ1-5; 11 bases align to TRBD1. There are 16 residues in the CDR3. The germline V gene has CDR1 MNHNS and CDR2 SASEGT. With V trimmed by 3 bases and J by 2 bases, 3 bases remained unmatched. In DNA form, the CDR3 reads TGTGCCAGCAGTGACCAGGGACAGGGGGGCAATCAGCCCCAGCATTTT. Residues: CASSDQGQGGNQPQHF.

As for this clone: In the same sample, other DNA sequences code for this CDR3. In DNA, the CDR3 is TGTGCCAGTAGTATAACTTCGTCCTACGAGCAGTACTTC. Encoded protein: CASSITSSYEQYF. The chain recombines TRBV19 with TRBJ2-7; D gene unclear. The germline CDR1 and CDR2 sequences are LNHDA and SQIVND (reference sequence). There are 13 residues in the CDR3. Deletions cut 2 bases from V and 1 base from J, with 6 bases between.

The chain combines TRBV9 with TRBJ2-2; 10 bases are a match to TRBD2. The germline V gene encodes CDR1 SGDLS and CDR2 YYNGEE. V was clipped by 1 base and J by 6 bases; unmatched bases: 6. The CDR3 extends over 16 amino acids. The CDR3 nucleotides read TGTGCCAGCAGCGTATTGATGCTAGCGGGAGCCGGGGAGCTGTTTTTT. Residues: CASSVLMLAGAGELFF.

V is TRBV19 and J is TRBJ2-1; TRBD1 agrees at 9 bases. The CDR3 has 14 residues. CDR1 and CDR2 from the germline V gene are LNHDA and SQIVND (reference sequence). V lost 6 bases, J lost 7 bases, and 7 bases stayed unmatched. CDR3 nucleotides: TGTGCCAGTAGCCTACAGGGGGCTCATAATGAGCAGTTCTTC. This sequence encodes CASSLQGAHNEQFF.